Sequencing of this TCR beta chain was carried out in a study of a mutant IDH1 vaccine in newly diagnosed glioma. About the study: Vaccination followed radiotherapy alone by 4-6 weeks, or accompanied temozolomide cycles. General observations from the study: Researchers report vaccine-induced immune responses in approximately 95% of patients.

V was shortened by 6 bases and J by 2 bases, with 11 bases between the two germline ends. Germline V CDR1 and CDR2: MDHEN, SYDVKM. The CDR3 sequence is 14 residues long. The protocol was immunoSEQ multiplex PCR, while the TCRdb copy is restricted to in-frame clones and leaves out a portion. In the table there are under 40,000 clones, 84% of which are singletons. Notes on this clone: What it binds is not known.

Time point indicated: week 47, end of study. Vaccination comprised doses that each held 300 ug of mutant IDH1 20-mer peptide, plus topical imiquimod. Vaccinations, eight in total, occurred in weeks 1, 3, 5, 7, 11, 15, 19, 23. Patients carried new grade 3 or 4 IDH1-mutant astrocytomas lacking nuclear ATRX. The TCR comes from a man younger than 45 with glioma. Sequenced material: PBMCs, taken from a glioma patient whose treatment included an IDH1 peptide vaccine. J is TRBJ1-5 and V is TRBV28, with D perhaps TRBD1 (5 bases). The CDR3 sequence is CASRMDIGNQPQHF. The CDR3 bases are TGTGCCAGCAGGATGGACATTGGCAATCAGCCCCAGCATTTT. Full variable domain (rest looked up from reference TRBV28 and TRBJ1-5): DVKVTQSSRYLVKRTGEKVFLECVQDMDHENMFWYRQDPGLGLRLIYFSYDVKMKEKGDIPEGYSVSREKKERFSLILESASTNQTSMYLCASRMDIGNQPQHFGDGTRLSIL.